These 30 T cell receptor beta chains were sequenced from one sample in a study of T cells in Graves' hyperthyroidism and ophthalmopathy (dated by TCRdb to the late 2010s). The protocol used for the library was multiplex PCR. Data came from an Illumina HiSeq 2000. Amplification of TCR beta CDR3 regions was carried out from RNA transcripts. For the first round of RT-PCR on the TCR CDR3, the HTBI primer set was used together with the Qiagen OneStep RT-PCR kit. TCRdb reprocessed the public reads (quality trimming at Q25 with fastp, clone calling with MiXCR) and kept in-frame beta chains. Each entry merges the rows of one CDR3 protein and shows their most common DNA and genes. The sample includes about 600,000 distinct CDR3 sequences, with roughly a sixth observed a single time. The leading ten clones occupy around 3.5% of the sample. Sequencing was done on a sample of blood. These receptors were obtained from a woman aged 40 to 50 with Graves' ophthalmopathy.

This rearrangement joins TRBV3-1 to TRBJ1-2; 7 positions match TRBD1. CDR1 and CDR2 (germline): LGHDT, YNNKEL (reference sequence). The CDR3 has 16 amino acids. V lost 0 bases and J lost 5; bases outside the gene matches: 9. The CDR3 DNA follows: TGTGCCAGCAGCCAAGATATGACAGGGAGGCAATATGGCTACACCTTC. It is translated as CASSQDMTGRQYGYTF.

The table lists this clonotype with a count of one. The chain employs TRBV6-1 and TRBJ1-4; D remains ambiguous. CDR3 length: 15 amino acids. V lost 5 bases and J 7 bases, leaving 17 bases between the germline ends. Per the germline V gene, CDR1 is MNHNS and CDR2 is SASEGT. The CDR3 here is CASSPGGYDGEKLFF. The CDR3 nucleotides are TGTGCCAGCAGTCCCGGAGGTTATGATGGTGAAAAACTGTTTTTT.

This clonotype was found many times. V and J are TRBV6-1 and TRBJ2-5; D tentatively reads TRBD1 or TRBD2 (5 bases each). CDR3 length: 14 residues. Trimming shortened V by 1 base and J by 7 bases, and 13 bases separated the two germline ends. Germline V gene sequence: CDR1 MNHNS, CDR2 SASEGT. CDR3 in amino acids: CASSEDSVGVTQYF. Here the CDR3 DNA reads TGTGCCAGCAGTGAAGACAGCGTGGGGGTGACCCAGTACTTC.

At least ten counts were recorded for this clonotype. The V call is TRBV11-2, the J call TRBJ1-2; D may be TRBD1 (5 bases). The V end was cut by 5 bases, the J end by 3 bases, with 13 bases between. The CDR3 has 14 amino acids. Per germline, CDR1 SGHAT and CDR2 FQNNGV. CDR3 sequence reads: CASSPGAVDYGYTF. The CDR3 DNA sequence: TGTGCCAGCAGCCCCGGGGCGGTGGACTATGGCTACACCTTC.

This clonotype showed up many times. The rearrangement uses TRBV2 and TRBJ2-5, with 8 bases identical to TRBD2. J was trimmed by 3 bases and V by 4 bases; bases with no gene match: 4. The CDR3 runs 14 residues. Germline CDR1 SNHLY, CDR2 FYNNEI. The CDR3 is CASSARSGKETQYF. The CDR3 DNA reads TGTGCCAGCAGTGCCCGTAGCGGGAAAGAGACCCAGTACTTC.

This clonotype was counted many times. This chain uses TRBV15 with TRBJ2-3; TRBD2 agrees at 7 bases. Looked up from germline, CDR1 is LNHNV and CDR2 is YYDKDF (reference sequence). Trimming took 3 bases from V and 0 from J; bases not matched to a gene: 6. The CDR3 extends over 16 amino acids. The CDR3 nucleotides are TGTGCCACCAGCAGCGATCTAGCGGTTAGCACAGATACGCAGTATTTT. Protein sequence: CATSSDLAVSTDTQYF.

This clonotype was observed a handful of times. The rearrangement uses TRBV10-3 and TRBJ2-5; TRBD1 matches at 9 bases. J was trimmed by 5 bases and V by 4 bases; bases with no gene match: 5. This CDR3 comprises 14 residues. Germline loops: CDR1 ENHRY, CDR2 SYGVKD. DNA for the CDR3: TGTGCCATCAGTGGGACAGGGGCAAGGGAGACCCAGTACTTC. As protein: CAISGTGARETQYF.

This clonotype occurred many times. Here the CDR3 DNA reads TGTGCCAGCAGCTCCCTCGGGGGGAGCACAGATACGCAGTATTTT. Protein product: CASSSLGGSTDTQYF. The rearrangement links TRBV7-8 to TRBJ2-3; 7 bases fit TRBD2. Trimming cost V 4 bases and J 0 bases; bases outside gene matches: 4. CDR3 length equals 15 residues. Germline V lookup: CDR1 SGHVS, CDR2 FQNEAQ.

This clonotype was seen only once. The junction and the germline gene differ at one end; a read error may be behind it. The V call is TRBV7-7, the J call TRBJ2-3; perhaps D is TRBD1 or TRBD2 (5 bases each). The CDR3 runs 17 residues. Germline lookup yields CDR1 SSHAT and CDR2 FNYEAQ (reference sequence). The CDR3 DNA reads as TGTGCTAGCAGCAAAGGCCAGGGACCCTCGGCCACAGATACGCAGTATTTT. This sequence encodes CASSKGQGPSATDTQYF.

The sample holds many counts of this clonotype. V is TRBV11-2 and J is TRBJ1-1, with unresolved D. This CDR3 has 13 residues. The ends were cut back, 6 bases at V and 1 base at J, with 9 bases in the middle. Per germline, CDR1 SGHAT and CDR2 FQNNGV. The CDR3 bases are TGTGCCAGCAGTACTACACAGAACACTGAAGCTTTCTTT. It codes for CASSTTQNTEAFF.

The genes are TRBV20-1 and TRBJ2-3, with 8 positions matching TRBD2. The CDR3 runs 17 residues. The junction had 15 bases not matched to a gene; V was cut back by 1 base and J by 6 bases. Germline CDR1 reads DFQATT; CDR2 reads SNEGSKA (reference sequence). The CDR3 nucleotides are TGCAGTGCTAGAGGCACCCCTCTGCGGGAGGCCCTCGATACGCAGTATTTT. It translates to CSARGTPLREALDTQYF.

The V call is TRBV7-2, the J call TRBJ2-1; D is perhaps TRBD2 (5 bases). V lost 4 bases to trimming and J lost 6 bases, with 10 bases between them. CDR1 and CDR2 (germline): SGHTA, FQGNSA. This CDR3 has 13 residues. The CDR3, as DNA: TGTGCCAGCAGCTATGGACTGACCAATGAGCAGTTCTTC. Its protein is CASSYGLTNEQFF.

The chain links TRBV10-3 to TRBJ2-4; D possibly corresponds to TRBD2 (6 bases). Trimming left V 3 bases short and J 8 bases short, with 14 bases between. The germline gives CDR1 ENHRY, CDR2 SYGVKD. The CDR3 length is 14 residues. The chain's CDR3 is CAISDTSTNDIQYF. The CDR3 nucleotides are TGTGCCATCAGTGATACTAGCACAAACGACATTCAGTACTTC.

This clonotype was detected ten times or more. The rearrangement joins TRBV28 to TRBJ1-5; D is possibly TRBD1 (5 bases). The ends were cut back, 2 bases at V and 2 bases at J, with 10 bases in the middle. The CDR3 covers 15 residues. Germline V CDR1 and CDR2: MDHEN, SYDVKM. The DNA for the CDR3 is TGTGCCAGCAGTTTAGCGGGGACCGGCAATCAGCCCCAGCATTTT. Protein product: CASSLAGTGNQPQHF.

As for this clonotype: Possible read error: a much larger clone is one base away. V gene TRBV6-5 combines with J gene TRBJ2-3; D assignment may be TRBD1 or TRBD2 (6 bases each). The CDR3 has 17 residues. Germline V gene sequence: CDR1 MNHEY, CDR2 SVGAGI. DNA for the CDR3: TGTGTCAGCAGTTACTCGGGGGCCCTTGCCTTCACAGATACGCAGTATTTT. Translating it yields CVSSYSGALAFTDTQYF.

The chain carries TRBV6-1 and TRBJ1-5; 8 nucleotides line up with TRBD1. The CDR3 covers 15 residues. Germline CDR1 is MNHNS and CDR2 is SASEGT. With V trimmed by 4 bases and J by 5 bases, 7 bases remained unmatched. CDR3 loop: CASSVTRTGYQPQHF. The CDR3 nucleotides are TGTGCCAGCAGTGTGACAAGGACAGGGTATCAGCCCCAGCATTTT.

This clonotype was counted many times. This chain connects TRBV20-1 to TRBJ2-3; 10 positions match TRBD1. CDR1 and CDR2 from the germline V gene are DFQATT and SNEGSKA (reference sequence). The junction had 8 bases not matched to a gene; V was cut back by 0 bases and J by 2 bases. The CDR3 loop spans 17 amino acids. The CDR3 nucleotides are TGCAGTGCTAGAGATACTACCGGGACAGGGGACACAGATACGCAGTATTTT. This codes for CSARDTTGTGDTDTQYF.

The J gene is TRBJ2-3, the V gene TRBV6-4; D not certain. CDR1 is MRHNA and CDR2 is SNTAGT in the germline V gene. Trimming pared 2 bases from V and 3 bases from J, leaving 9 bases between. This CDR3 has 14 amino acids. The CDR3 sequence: CASSDNGGTDTQYF. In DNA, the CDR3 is TGTGCCAGCAGTGACAACGGTGGTACAGATACGCAGTATTTT.

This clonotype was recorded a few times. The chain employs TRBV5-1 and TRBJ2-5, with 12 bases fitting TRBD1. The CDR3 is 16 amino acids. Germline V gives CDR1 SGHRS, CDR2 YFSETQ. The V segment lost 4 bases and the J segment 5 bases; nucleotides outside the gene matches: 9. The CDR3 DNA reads TGCGCCAGCAGCGACTGGCGGGACAGGGGGCGGGAGACCCAGTACTTC. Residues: CASSDWRDRGRETQYF.

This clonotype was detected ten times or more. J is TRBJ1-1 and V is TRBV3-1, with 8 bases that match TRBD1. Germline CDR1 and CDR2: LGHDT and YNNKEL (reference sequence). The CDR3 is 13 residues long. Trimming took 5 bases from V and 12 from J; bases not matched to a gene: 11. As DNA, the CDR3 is TGTGCCAGCAGCGGGACCGGACAGGGACCTACTTTCTTT. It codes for CASSGTGQGPTFF. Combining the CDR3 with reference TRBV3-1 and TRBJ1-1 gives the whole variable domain DTAVSQTPKYLVTQMGNDKSIKCEQNLGHDTMYWYKQDSKKFLKIMFSYNNKELIINETVPNRFSPKSPDKAHLNLHINSLELGDSAVYFCASSGTGQGPTFFGQGTRLTVV.

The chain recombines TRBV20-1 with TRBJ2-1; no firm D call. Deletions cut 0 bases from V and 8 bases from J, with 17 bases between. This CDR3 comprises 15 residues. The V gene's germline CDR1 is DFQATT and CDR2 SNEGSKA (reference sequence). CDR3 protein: CSARDSSVGKDEQFF. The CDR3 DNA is TGCAGTGCTAGAGATTCTTCCGTTGGGAAGGATGAGCAGTTCTTC.

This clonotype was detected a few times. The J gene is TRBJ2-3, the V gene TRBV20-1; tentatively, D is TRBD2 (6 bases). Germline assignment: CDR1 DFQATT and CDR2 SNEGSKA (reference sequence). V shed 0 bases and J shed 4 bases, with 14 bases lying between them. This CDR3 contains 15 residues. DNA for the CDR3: TGCAGTGCTAGAGAAGACGGGAGAGGTGCAGATACGCAGTATTTT. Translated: CSAREDGRGADTQYF.

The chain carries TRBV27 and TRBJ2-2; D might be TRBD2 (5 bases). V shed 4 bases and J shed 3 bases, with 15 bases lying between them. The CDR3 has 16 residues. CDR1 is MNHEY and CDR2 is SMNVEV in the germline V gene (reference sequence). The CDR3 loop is CASSSLLGVDTGELFF. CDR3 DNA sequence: TGTGCCAGCAGTTCCCTACTCGGGGTGGACACCGGGGAGCTGTTTTTT.

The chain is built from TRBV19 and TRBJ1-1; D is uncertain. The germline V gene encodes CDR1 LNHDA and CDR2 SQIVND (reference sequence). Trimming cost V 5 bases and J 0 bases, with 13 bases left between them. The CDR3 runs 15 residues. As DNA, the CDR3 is TGTGCCAGTAGTGTGACGTCCGCCTTGAACACTGAAGCTTTCTTT. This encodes CASSVTSALNTEAFF.

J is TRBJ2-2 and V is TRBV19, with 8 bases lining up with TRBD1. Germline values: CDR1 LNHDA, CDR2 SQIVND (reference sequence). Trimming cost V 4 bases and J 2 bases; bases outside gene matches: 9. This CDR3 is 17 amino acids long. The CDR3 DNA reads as TGTGCCAGTAGTAGCCCCGGGACAGGACCTAACACCGGGGAGCTGTTTTTT. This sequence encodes CASSSPGTGPNTGELFF.

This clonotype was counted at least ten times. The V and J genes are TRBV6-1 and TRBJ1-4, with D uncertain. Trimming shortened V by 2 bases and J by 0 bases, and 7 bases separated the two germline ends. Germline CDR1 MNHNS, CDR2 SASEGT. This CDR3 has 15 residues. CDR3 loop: CASSEQVATNEKLFF. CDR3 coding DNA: TGTGCCAGCAGTGAACAAGTTGCAACTAATGAAAAACTGTTTTTT.

The CDR3 spells CASSDPRDPTNYGYTF. CDR3 coding DNA: TGTGCCAGCAGTGACCCGAGGGACCCTACTAACTATGGCTACACCTTC. The V and J genes are TRBV2 and TRBJ1-2, with D maybe TRBD1 (5 bases). Germline V CDR1 and CDR2: SNHLY, FYNNEI. The CDR3 totals 16 residues. Trimming took 3 bases from V and 0 from J, leaving 14 bases between them. The full variable domain, in which reference TRBV2 and TRBJ1-2 provide the parts outside the CDR3, is EPEVTQTPSHQVTQMGQEVILRCVPISNHLYFYWYRQILGQKVEFLVSFYNNEISEKSEIFDDQFSVERPDGSNFTLKIRSTKLEDSAMYFCASSDPRDPTNYGYTFGSGTRLTVV.

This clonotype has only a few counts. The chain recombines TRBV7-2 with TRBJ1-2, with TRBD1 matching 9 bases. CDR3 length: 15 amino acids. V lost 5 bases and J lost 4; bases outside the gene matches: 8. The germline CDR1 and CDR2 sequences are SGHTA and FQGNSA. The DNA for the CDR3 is TGTGCCAGCAGCAGACAGGGGGAAGTGGGCTATGGCTACACCTTC. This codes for CASSRQGEVGYGYTF.

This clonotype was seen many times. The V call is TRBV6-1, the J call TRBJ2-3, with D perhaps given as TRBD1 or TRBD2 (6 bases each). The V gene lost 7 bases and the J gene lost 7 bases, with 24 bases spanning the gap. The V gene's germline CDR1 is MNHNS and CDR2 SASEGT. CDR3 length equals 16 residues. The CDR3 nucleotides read TGTGCCAGCACCAAGTCTAGACAGGTGGAGGGTCATACGCAGTATTTT. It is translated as CASTKSRQVEGHTQYF.

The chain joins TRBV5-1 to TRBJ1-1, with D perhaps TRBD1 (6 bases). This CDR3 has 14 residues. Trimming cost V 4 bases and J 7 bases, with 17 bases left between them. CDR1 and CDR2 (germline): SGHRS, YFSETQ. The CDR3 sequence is CASSLEGGEGEAFF. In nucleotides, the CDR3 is TGCGCCAGCAGCCTAGAGGGGGGAGAAGGTGAAGCTTTCTTT.